Detailed here is one T cell receptor (beta chain). The antigen is unknown. The study treated chemo-refractory metastatic non-small-cell lung cancer patients with focal radiation plus ipilimumab CTLA-4 blockade. V lost 5 bases, J lost 1 base, and 9 bases stayed unmatched. This CDR3 has 17 amino acids. Germline V gives CDR1 SGHRS, CDR2 YFSETQ. These data come from a study of radiotherapy plus CTLA-4 blockade in lung cancer. Here immunoSEQ multiplex PCR was the method, and the copy in TCRdb shows in-frame clones only, minus some. The sample contains about 56,000 clones, over 75% of which appear only once. General study points: Response was reportedly best predicted by early blood T cell clone dynamics, with interferon-beta.

The chain has TRBV5-1 and TRBJ2-6; 7 positions agree with TRBD1. The clonotype comes from a human donor with non-small cell lung cancer who had a complete response to radiotherapy plus ipilimumab. The sequencing here drew on peripheral blood, taken from a patient treated with radiotherapy plus ipilimumab. CDR3 protein: CASRQTGTVSGANVLTF. DNA of the CDR3: TGCGCCAGCAGGCAAACAGGGACAGTTTCTGGGGCCAACGTCCTGACTTTC.